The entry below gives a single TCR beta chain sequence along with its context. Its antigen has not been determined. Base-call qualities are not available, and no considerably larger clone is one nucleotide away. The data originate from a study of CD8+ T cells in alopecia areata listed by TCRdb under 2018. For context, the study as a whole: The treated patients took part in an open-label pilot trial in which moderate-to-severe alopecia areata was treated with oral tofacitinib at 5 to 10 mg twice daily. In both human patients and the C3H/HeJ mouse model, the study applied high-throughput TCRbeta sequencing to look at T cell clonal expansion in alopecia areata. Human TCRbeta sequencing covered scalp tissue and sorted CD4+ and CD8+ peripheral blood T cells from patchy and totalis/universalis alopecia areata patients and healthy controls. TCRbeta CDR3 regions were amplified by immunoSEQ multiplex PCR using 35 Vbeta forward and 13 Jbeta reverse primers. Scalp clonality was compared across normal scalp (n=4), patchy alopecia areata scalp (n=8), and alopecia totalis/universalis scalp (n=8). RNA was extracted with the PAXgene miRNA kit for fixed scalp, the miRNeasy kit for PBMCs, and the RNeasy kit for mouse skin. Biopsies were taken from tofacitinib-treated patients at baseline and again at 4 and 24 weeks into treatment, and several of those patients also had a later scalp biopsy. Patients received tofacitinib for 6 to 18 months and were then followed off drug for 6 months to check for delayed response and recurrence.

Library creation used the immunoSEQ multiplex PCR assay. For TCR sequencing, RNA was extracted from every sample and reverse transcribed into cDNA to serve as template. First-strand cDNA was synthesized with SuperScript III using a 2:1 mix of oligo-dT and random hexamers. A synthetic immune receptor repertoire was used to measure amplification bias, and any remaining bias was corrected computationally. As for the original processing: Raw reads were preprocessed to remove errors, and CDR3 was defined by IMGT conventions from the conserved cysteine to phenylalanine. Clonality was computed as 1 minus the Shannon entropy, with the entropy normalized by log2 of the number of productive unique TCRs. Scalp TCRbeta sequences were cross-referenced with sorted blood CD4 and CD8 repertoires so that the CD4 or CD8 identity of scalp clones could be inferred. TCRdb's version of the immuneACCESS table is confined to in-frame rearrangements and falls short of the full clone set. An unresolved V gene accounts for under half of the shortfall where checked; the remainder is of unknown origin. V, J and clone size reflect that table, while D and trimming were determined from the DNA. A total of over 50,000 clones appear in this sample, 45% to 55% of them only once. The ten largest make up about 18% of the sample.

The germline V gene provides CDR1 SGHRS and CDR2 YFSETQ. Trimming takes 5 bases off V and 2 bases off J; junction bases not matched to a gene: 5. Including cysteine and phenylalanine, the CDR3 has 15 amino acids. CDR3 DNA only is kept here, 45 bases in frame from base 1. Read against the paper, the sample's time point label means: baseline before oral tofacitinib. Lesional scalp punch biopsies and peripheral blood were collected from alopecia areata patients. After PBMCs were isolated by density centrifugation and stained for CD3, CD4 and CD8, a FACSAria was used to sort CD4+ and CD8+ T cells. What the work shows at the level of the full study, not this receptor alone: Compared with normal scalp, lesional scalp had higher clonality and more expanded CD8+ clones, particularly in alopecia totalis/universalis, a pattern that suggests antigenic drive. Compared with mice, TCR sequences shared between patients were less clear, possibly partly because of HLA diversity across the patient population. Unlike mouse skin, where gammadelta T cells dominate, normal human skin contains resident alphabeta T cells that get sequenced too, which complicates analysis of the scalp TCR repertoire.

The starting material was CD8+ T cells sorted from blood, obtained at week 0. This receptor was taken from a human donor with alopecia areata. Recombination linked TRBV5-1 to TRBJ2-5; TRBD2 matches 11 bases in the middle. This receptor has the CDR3 CASSYLAGGQETQYF. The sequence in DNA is TGCGCCAGCAGTTACCTAGCGGGAGGTCAAGAGACCCAGTACTTC. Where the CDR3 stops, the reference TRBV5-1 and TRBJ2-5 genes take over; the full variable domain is KAGVTQTPRYLIKTRGQQVTLSCSPISGHRSVSWYQQTPGQGLQFLFEYFSETQRNKGNFPGRFSGRQFSNSRSEMNVSTLELGDSALYLCASSYLAGGQETQYFGPGTRLLVL.